This TCR beta chain was documented in a study of identical twins. There are many counts of this clonotype. Its antigen remains unidentified. Points from the study as a whole: In cord blood, abundant beta clonotypes had fewer insertions; memory showed no trend.

MiXCR, applied by TCRdb to the 5' RACE reads, yields one record per CDR3 protein. The table lists some 790,000 distinct CDR3 sequences, roughly 18% of them singletons. Looked up from germline, CDR1 is SEHNR and CDR2 is FQNEAQ (reference sequence). V lost 8 bases to trimming and J lost 0 bases, with 16 bases between them. This CDR3 is built from 16 residues. Separately, the same data were catalogued under a study of T cells expressing NK-cell markers. That investigation notes: Clarity on HCMV specificity was lacking for the expanded NKG2C+ T cell clones.

Input material: PBMCs. The clonotype comes from a woman aged 18 to 35 in good health. The J gene is TRBJ2-2, the V gene TRBV7-9, with D perhaps assigned TRBD1 or TRBD2 (6 bases each). The CDR3 region is CASGVGGPANTGELFF. The DNA of the CDR3 is TGTGCCAGCGGGGTGGGGGGCCCCGCGAACACCGGGGAGCTGTTTTTT.